A single sample is the source of the 27 T cell receptor beta chains below, sequenced in a study of shared clonotypes between healthy human individuals. Sequencing used immunoSEQ multiplex PCR; TCRdb keeps in-frame clones, though not all of them. Found here are about 2 million clones, roughly 94% of them singletons; the top ten hold 0.85% to 1.2%. Naive CD8 cells were CD45RO-negative, positively selected for CCR7, excluding terminally differentiated effector memory CD45RA+ cells. Sequencing was carried out using naive CD8+ T cells sorted from blood. The receptors originated from a young man in good health.

This clone was detected once. The V call is TRBV6-5, the J call TRBJ2-1; D might be TRBD1 or TRBD2, each matching 5 bases. V was trimmed by 4 bases and J by 7 bases, leaving 20 bases between them. The length of the CDR3 is 16 residues. Germline V gives CDR1 MNHEY, CDR2 SVGAGI. This chain's CDR3 is CASSSRDTGPWNEQFF. The CDR3 DNA sequence: TGTGCCAGCAGTTCCCGCGATACGGGGCCCTGGAATGAGCAGTTCTTC.

The chain is built from TRBV27 and TRBJ2-7; 9 bases map to TRBD1. The CDR3 is 16 residues long. The germline V gene has CDR1 MNHEY and CDR2 SMNVEV (reference sequence). J gave up 9 bases and V 6 bases, and 18 bases lay outside the gene matches. The CDR3 nucleotides read TGTGCCAGCAGCCAGCGCGTTCGGGACAGGGTAGGAGGGCAGTACTTC. Its translation: CASSQRVRDRVGGQYF.

This chain connects TRBV4-1 to TRBJ1-2; no definite D call. The germline gives CDR1 MGHRA, CDR2 YSYEKL. This CDR3 is 15 amino acids long. Trimming pared 1 base from V and 4 bases from J, leaving 13 bases between. In nucleotides, the CDR3 is TGCGCCAGCAGCCAAGGGACGGGAGGTAGCTATGGCTACACCTTC. Protein: CASSQGTGGSYGYTF.

The CDR3 DNA reads as TGTGCCAGCACTCGTCCGGGCAGCTCGGCCCAGCCCCAGCATTTT. This gives the protein CASTRPGSSAQPQHF. The genes are TRBV28 and TRBJ1-5, with unresolved D. The V gene's germline CDR1 is MDHEN and CDR2 SYDVKM. Trimming left V 7 bases short and J 7 bases short, with 20 bases between. The CDR3 is 15 residues long. The whole variable domain, remainder taken from reference TRBV28 and TRBJ1-5, is DVKVTQSSRYLVKRTGEKVFLECVQDMDHENMFWYRQDPGLGLRLIYFSYDVKMKEKGDIPEGYSVSREKKERFSLILESASTNQTSMYLCASTRPGSSAQPQHFGDGTRLSIL.

Of note for this clone: Other DNA sequences in the sample encode the same CDR3. The J gene is TRBJ1-2, the V gene TRBV11-2; tentative D call: TRBD1 (5 bases). Trimming took off 3 bases at V and 3 bases at J, with 8 bases between the two ends. CDR1 is SGHAT, CDR2 FQNNGV, per germline. This CDR3 is built from 13 residues. CDR3 residues: CASSLGGDYGYTF. The CDR3 DNA reads TGTGCCAGCAGCTTGGGGGGGGACTATGGCTACACCTTC.

The V call is TRBV4-1, the J call TRBJ1-3; D call uncertain. The CDR3 is 14 amino acids. Per germline, CDR1 MGHRA and CDR2 YSYEKL. Trimming pared 4 bases from V and 4 bases from J, leaving 11 bases between. This chain's CDR3 is CASSPDSAGNTIYF. CDR3 DNA sequence: TGCGCCAGCAGCCCCGACTCGGCCGGAAACACCATATATTTT.

About this clone: Distinct nucleotide sequences in the sample also encode this CDR3. The chain is built from TRBV28 and TRBJ2-3, with a tentative D call TRBD2 (6 bases). This CDR3 contains 15 residues. The V gene's germline CDR1 is MDHEN and CDR2 SYDVKM. Trimming removed 2 bases at V and 1 base at J, with 10 bases between. The CDR3 spells CASSLGGTGTDTQYF. As DNA, the CDR3 is TGTGCCAGCAGTTTAGGCGGGACCGGCACAGATACGCAGTATTTT. The whole variable domain, filled in from reference TRBV28 and TRBJ2-3, reads DVKVTQSSRYLVKRTGEKVFLECVQDMDHENMFWYRQDPGLGLRLIYFSYDVKMKEKGDIPEGYSVSREKKERFSLILESASTNQTSMYLCASSLGGTGTDTQYFGPGTRLTVL.

This clone occurred once. V usage is TRBV4-1 and J usage is TRBJ2-6; tentative D call: TRBD1 (6 bases). The V gene's germline CDR1 is MGHRA and CDR2 YSYEKL. Trimming took 0 bases from V and 2 from J, leaving 11 bases between them. There are 17 residues in the CDR3. CDR3 in DNA: TGCGCCAGCAGCCAAGAAGGACAGTGGGCTGGGGCCAACGTCCTGACTTTC. It is translated as CASSQEGQWAGANVLTF.

J is TRBJ2-1 and V is TRBV5-6; 11 bases align to TRBD1. Losses at the gene ends were 5 bases for V and 6 bases for J; bases not matched to a gene: 7. This CDR3 contains 15 residues. Germline values: CDR1 SGHDT, CDR2 YYEEEE. The CDR3 is CASSYTGTGGNEQFF. In DNA, the CDR3 is TGTGCCAGCAGTTATACCGGGACAGGGGGCAATGAGCAGTTCTTC.

The V gene is TRBV30, the J gene TRBJ2-1; the match to TRBD2 covers 8 bases. Germline assignment: CDR1 GTSNPN and CDR2 SVGIG (reference sequence). Trimming took 1 base from V and 7 from J; bases not matched to a gene: 0. This CDR3 has 12 amino acids. The CDR3 sequence is CAWSGLANEQFF. CDR3 nucleotides: TGTGCCTGGAGTGGACTAGCGAATGAGCAGTTCTTC.

On this clone: Other DNA sequences of this sample code for an identical CDR3. The gene calls are TRBV10-1 and TRBJ2-2, with D unresolved. Germline CDR1 is WNHNN and CDR2 is SYGVQD (reference sequence). The V and J ends lost 3 bases and 7 bases respectively, with 3 bases between them. The CDR3 covers 11 residues. The DNA of the CDR3 is TGCGCCAGCAGTGATAGCGGGGAGCTGTTTTTT. It is translated as CASSDSGELFF.

This rearrangement joins TRBV4-3 to TRBJ2-3; 11 bases match TRBD1. With V trimmed by 2 bases and J by 1 base, 17 bases remained unmatched. The germline gives CDR1 LGHNA, CDR2 YSLEER. CDR3 length equals 21 residues. The CDR3 DNA follows: TGCGCCAGCAGCCAAACCCTAGGACAGGGGGCAAGCGGGACCCGCACAGATACGCAGTATTTT. Protein: CASSQTLGQGASGTRTDTQYF.

The rearrangement uses TRBV5-4 and TRBJ1-4; D is unresolved. Trimming cost V 2 bases and J 8 bases, with 10 bases left between them. The germline V gene encodes CDR1 SGHNT and CDR2 YYREEE (reference sequence). The CDR3 spans 13 residues. The CDR3 sequence: CASSFGPGEKLFF. The CDR3 DNA sequence: TGTGCCAGCAGCTTTGGCCCGGGGGAAAAACTGTTTTTT.

V usage is TRBV7-3 and J usage is TRBJ1-1; D not certain. The CDR3 has 15 amino acids. CDR1 and CDR2 (germline): SGHTA, FQGTGA. Trimming cost V 1 base and J 5 bases, with 14 bases left between them. This CDR3 is CASSLSEGSGTEAFF. DNA for the CDR3: TGTGCCAGCAGCTTAAGCGAAGGGTCCGGGACTGAAGCTTTCTTT.

The table lists this clone with a count of one. V gene TRBV29-1 combines with J gene TRBJ2-4; 8 positions match TRBD2. Losses at the gene ends were 0 bases for V and 8 bases for J; bases not matched to a gene: 6. There are 14 residues in the CDR3. Germline assignment: CDR1 SQVTM and CDR2 ANQGSEA. CDR3 nucleotides: TGCAGCGTTGAAGAATGGCGGGGGGCGGACATTCAGTACTTC. Translated, it gives CSVEEWRGADIQYF. The whole variable domain, filled in from reference TRBV29-1 and TRBJ2-4, reads SAVISQKPSRDICQRGTSLTIQCQVDSQVTMMFWYRQQPGQSLTLIATANQGSEATYESGFVIDKFPISRPNLTFSTLTVSNMSPEDSSIYLCSVEEWRGADIQYFGAGTRLSVL.

The rearrangement uses TRBV27 and TRBJ1-5; D is perhaps TRBD1 (6 bases). The CDR3 consists of 13 residues. In germline, CDR1 is MNHEY, CDR2 SMNVEV (reference sequence). V dropped 5 bases and J dropped 7 bases, with 12 bases sitting between them. The CDR3 sequence: CASSQTGSQPQHF. CDR3 nucleotide sequence: TGTGCCAGCAGTCAAACAGGGAGCCAGCCCCAGCATTTT.

The chain recombines TRBV18 with TRBJ2-1; 9 bases match TRBD2. The CDR3 runs 16 residues. V was pared by 5 bases and J by 4 bases, with 9 bases of the junction left unmatched. Germline CDR1 is KGHSH and CDR2 is LQKENI. DNA of the CDR3: TGTGCCAGCTCAGCCCGTGACACTAGCGGGTACAATGAGCAGTTCTTC. Its protein is CASSARDTSGYNEQFF.

On this clone: Other DNA sequences in the sample encode the same CDR3. The rearrangement links TRBV11-2 to TRBJ2-5, with 9 bases identical to TRBD2. V lost 2 bases to trimming and J lost 5 bases; unmatched junction nucleotides: 6. CDR1 and CDR2 (germline): SGHAT, FQNNGV. The CDR3 runs 15 residues. The CDR3 region has the DNA TGTGCCAGCAGCTTATTAGCGGGAGTTGGGGAGACCCAGTACTTC. As protein: CASSLLAGVGETQYF.

The chain employs TRBV6-6 and TRBJ1-1; unclear D gene. The CDR3 length is 12 residues. Germline lookup yields CDR1 MNHNY and CDR2 SVGAGI (reference sequence). V lost 8 bases, J lost 3 bases, and 10 bases lay in between. The DNA of the CDR3 is TGTGCCAGCCTGAGGTGGGACACTGAAGCTTTCTTT. Protein product: CASLRWDTEAFF.

This clone was seen a single time. The CDR3 loop is CASSESWAGGVYEQYF. The CDR3 region has the DNA TGCGCCAGCAGTGAGTCGTGGGCGGGGGGCGTCTACGAGCAGTACTTC. The chain uses TRBV10-2 and TRBJ2-7; 8 bases are shared with TRBD2. V gave up 0 bases and J gave up 3 bases; unmatched junction bases: 7. The germline V gene encodes CDR1 WSHSY and CDR2 SAAADI. The CDR3 totals 16 residues.

This chain connects TRBV4-3 to TRBJ2-2, with TRBD2 identical over 7 bases. Losses at the gene ends were 0 bases for V and 4 bases for J; bases not matched to a gene: 8. The germline gives CDR1 LGHNA, CDR2 YSLEER. The CDR3 runs to 17 residues. The CDR3 DNA reads as TGCGCCAGCAGCCAAGATGGAGGGGAGGGACTCACCGGGGAGCTGTTTTTT. Its protein product is CASSQDGGEGLTGELFF.

For this clone: The sample carries other DNA sequences with the same CDR3. The chain carries TRBV4-1 and TRBJ2-7; D is unclear. Germline V lookup: CDR1 MGHRA, CDR2 YSYEKL. This CDR3 comprises 13 residues. With 1 base removed from V and 1 base from J, the gap between germline ends came to 5 bases. The CDR3 is CASSQAASYEQYF. CDR3 sequence (DNA): TGCGCCAGCAGCCAAGCGGCATCCTACGAGCAGTACTTC.

This clone was picked up one time. The sample contains more than one DNA sequence encoding this CDR3. The V and J genes are TRBV19 and TRBJ2-7; D is perhaps TRBD1 or TRBD2 (5 bases each). Germline V CDR1 and CDR2: LNHDA, SQIVND (reference sequence). The CDR3 extends over 14 amino acids. V was cut by 3 bases and J by 0 bases, with 9 bases left in between. CDR3 residues: CASSITGPSYEQYF. The DNA for the CDR3 is TGTGCCAGTAGTATTACGGGGCCCTCCTACGAGCAGTACTTC.

On this clone: Other nucleotide sequences from this sample produce the same CDR3. V is TRBV27 and J is TRBJ2-1, with 8 bases lining up with TRBD2. Germline loops: CDR1 MNHEY, CDR2 SMNVEV (reference sequence). The junction had 2 bases not matched to a gene; V was cut back by 6 bases and J by 1 base. The CDR3 has 14 residues. CDR3 sequence: CASSLAGSYNEQFF. The CDR3 bases are TGTGCCAGCAGCTTAGCGGGGTCCTACAATGAGCAGTTCTTC.

A word on this clone: The identical CDR3 is also encoded by other nucleotide sequences in the sample. This chain links TRBV19 with TRBJ2-7; no clear D gene. From germline, CDR1 is LNHDA and CDR2 SQIVND (reference sequence). The V gene lost 3 bases and the J gene lost 3 bases, with 9 bases spanning the gap. The CDR3 loop spans 13 amino acids. Here the CDR3 reads CASSIGPYYEQYF. As DNA, the CDR3 is TGTGCCAGTAGTATCGGTCCATACTACGAGCAGTACTTC. The full variable domain, rest sourced from reference TRBV19 and TRBJ2-7, is DGGITQSPKYLFRKEGQNVTLSCEQNLNHDAMYWYRQDPGQGLRLIYYSQIVNDFQKGDIAEGYSVSREKKESFPLTVTSAQKNPTAFYLCASSIGPYYEQYFGPGTRLTVT.

The chain recombines TRBV6-1 with TRBJ1-5; no reliable D call. The CDR3 contains 15 residues. Trimming removed 3 bases from V and 0 bases from J, with 9 bases in between. CDR1 is MNHNS, CDR2 SASEGT, per germline. The CDR3 DNA reads TGTGCCAGCAGTGACACAGAGTATAGCAATCAGCCCCAGCATTTT. It codes for CASSDTEYSNQPQHF.

This rearrangement joins TRBV27 to TRBJ2-7, with a weak D call TRBD2 (5 bases). Trimming shortened V by 0 bases and J by 9 bases, and 15 bases separated the two germline ends. CDR1 is MNHEY, CDR2 SMNVEV, per germline (reference sequence). The CDR3 consists of 14 residues. The CDR3 DNA reads TGTGCCAGCAGTTTATCGGGAGCCGGCACCGGGCAGTACTTC. Protein sequence: CASSLSGAGTGQYF.